This T cell receptor beta chain emerged from a study of blood T cell repertoires in COVID-19 (dated by TCRdb to the early 2020s). About the study as a whole: The collaborator samples originated in the United States, Italy and Spain and spanned the acute and convalescent phases of COVID-19. The material from the prospective study consisted of cDNA or gDNA derived from T cells, B-cell-depleted T cells, or PBMCs. A freely available public database, intended as a resource for researchers studying the immune response to SARS-CoV-2, is where the repertoires were released. Where HLA class I and class II types were available, the types were taken from metadata supplied by the sample provider, not from assay-based typing. A de-identified subject ID, COVID-19 status, age in years and sex were almost always included in the sample metadata. Deeply sampled blood TCRbeta repertoires from subjects exposed to, actively infected with, or recovered from COVID-19 were included in the dataset. The samples were drawn from the first 160 participants of the ongoing ImmuneRACE study and from 1,254 subjects provided by 6 global collaborators. Broader findings and caveats from the paper: The quantity of clinical and demographic metadata differed by source and by participant and was supplied without curation.

TCRbeta CDR3 regions were amplified from genomic DNA by means of the immunoSEQ Assay, a bias-controlled multiplex PCR. The study's own analysis went as follows. Within the assay, amplification of reference gene primers was used to estimate how many nucleated cells each sample contained. To quantify the absolute abundance of each unique TCRbeta CDR3 rearrangement, sequence reads were collapsed and filtered. For each sample, productive Simpson clonality was calculated as the square root of Simpson's diversity index over productive rearrangements. TCRdb's version of the immuneACCESS table is confined to in-frame rearrangements and falls short of the full clone set. An unresolved V gene accounts for under half of the shortfall where checked; the remainder is of unknown origin. V and J calls and clone size are as listed in that table; D and trimming were resolved from the DNA. Here the sample has under 85,000 clones; roughly 76% occur a single time. 28% of the sample comes from the top ten.

Collaborating institutions collected whole blood in K2EDTA tubes following their own protocols. For TCRbeta analysis, collaborator samples were shipped as frozen whole blood, as isolated PBMCs, or as DNA extracted from either sample type. The junction shows trimming of 6 bases on V and 5 bases on J, plus 14 bases between the germline ends. The cysteine opens and the phenylalanine closes a CDR3 of 13 amino acids. Of the read, only the CDR3 DNA is kept; its 39 bases are in frame from base 1. In the germline V gene (reference sequence), CDR1 corresponds to LNHDA and CDR2 to SQIVND. As to this clone: Its antigen remains unidentified. No qualities accompany the bases; no much larger clone lies one base away.

This sequence originates from a woman aged 80 or older with active or convalescent COVID-19. This chain is built from TRBV19 and TRBJ2-7; TRBD1 is possibly the D segment (5 matching bases). Sequencing was done on a sample of peripheral blood. At the DNA level, the sequence is TGTGCCAGTAGCTTGGGCAGGGCCCACGAGCAGTACTTC. Translated, it gives CASSLGRAHEQYF.